The T cell receptor (beta chain) described here comes from a study of monozygotic twins with inflammatory bowel disease. TCRdb reanalyzed the 5' RACE reads, giving one entry per CDR3 protein sequence and no DNA. The listing contains approximately 380,000 distinct CDR3 sequences. The length of the CDR3 is 13 residues. Looked up from germline, CDR1 is PRHDT and CDR2 is FYEKMQ (reference sequence). The TCR comes from a human donor with ulcerative colitis or Crohn's disease, or a healthy co-twin of an affected twin (not recorded which). The rearrangement joins TRBV13 to TRBJ1-5. Sequencing was performed on blood. The CDR3 reads CASSFSQTQRQHF.